A single T cell receptor beta chain is shown here with its context. CDR1 and CDR2 from the germline V gene are PRHDT and FYEKMQ (reference sequence). The CDR3 runs to 15 residues. Trimming cost V 5 bases and J 2 bases, with 14 bases left between them. This sample stems from a study of shared clonotypes between healthy human individuals. Study information: CD4 naive and CD4 memory each took three plates per donor, while CD8 naive took two and CD8 memory one.

Cells designated naive CD8 were CD45RO-negative and were positively selected for CCR7, with terminally differentiated effector memory CD45RA+ cells excluded. Profiling relied on immunoSEQ multiplex PCR, and the TCRdb table lists in-frame clones only, not all of them. The top ten hold 1% to 1.3% of the sample, which has about 2 million clones, about 95% seen once. Sequenced: naive CD8+ T cells sorted from blood. The V gene is TRBV13, the J gene TRBJ2-3, with D perhaps TRBD1 (5 bases). This sequence was found in a man aged 18 to 29 in good health. The CDR3 region is CASSPSGHTTDTQYF. The CDR3 DNA is TGTGCCAGCAGCCCTTCAGGGCACACCACAGATACGCAGTATTTT. Based on the CDR3 plus reference TRBV13 and TRBJ2-3, the full variable domain is AAGVIQSPRHLIKEKRETATLKCYPIPRHDTVYWYQQGPGQDPQFLISFYEKMQSDKGSIPDRFSAQQFSDYHSELNMSSLELGDSALYFCASSPSGHTTDTQYFGPGTRLTVL.